The source of this T cell receptor beta chain is a study of response to subunit inactivated influenza vaccine. The CDR3 is 13 amino acids. Trimming left V 2 bases short and J 7 bases short, with 8 bases between. TCRdb re-called the RT-PCR reads through MiXCR, storing one row per CDR3 protein. The sample comprises about 520,000 distinct CDR3 sequences, about 25% of which are singletons, and approximately 2% rests with the top ten. The sequenced sample was CD4+ T cells sorted from PBMCs, obtained roughly 5 days after vaccination. The TCR originated in a man between 45 and 60 years old who received an inactivated influenza vaccine. This chain connects TRBV12-3 or TRBV12-4 to TRBJ2-2; TRBD1 might be the D (5 bases). The CDR3 protein is CASSLQGGGELFF. The CDR3 DNA is TGTGCCAGCAGTTTACAGGGCGGCGGGGAGCTGTTTTTT.